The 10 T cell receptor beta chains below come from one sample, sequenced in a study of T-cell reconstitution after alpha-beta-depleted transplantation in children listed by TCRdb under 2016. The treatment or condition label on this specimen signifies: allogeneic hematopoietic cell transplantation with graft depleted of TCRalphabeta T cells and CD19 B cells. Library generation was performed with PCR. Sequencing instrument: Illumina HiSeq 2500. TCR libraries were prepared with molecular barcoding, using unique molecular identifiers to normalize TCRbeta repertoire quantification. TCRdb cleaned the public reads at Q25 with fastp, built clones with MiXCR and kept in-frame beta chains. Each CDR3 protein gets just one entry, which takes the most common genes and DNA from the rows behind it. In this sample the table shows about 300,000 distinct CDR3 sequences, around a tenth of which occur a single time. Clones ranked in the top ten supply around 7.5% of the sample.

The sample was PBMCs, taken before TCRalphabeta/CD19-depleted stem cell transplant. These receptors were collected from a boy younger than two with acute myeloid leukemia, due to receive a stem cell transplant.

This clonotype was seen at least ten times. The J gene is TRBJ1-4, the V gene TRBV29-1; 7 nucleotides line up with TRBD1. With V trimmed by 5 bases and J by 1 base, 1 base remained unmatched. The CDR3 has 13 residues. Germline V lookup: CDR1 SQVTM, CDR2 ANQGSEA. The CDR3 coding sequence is TGCAGCGTTTGGACAGGAACTAATGAAAAACTGTTTTTT. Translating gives CSVWTGTNEKLFF.

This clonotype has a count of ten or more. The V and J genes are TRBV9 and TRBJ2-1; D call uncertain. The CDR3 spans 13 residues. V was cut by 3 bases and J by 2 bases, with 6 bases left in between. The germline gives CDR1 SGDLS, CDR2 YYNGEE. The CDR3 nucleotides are TGTGCCAGCAGCGCCTACCCCTACAATGAGCAGTTCTTC. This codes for CASSAYPYNEQFF.

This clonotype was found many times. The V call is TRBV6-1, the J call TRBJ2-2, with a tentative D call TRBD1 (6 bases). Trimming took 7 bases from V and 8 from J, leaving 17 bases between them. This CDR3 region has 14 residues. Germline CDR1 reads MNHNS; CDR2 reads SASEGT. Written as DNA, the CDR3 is TGTGCCAGCACCGACAGGCCCTGGTCGGGGGAGCTGTTTTTT. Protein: CASTDRPWSGELFF.

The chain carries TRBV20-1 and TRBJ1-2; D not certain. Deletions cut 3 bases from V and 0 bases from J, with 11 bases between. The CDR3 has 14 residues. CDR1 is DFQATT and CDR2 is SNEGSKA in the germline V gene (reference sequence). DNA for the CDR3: TGCAGTGCTAGCGCTCCCACAGCTAACTATGGCTACACCTTC. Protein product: CSASAPTANYGYTF.

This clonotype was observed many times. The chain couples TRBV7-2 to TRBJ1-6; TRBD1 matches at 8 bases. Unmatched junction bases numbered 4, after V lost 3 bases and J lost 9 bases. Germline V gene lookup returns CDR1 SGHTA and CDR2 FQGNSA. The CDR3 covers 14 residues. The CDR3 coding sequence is TGTGCCAGCAGCTTCACGACAGGGGCTTCACCCCTCCACTTT. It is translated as CASSFTTGASPLHF.

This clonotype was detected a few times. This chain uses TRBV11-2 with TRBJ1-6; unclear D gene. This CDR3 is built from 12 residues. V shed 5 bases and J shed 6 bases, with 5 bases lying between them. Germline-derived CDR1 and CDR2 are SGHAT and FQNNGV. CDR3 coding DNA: TGTGCCAGCAGCCCGCTTAATTCACCCCTCCACTTT. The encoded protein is CASSPLNSPLHF.

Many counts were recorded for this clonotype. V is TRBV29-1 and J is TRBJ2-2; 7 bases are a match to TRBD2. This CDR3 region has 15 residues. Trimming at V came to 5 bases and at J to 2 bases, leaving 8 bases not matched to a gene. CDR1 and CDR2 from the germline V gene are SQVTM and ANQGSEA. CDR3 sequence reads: CSVQAGVRNTGELFF. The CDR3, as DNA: TGCAGCGTTCAGGCGGGGGTACGAAACACCGGGGAGCTGTTTTTT.

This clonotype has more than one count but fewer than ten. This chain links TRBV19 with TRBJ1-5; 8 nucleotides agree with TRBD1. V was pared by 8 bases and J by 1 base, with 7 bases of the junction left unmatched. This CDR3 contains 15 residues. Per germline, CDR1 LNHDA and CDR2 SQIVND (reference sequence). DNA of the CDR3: TGTGCCAGTCGGCCGCGACAGGGGAGCAATCAGCCCCAGCATTTT. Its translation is CASRPRQGSNQPQHF.

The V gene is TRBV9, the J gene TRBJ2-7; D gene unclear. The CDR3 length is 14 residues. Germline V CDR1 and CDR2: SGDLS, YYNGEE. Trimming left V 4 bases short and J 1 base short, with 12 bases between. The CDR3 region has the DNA TGTGCCAGCAGCCCACCGGACCGTTCCTACGAGCAGTACTTC. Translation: CASSPPDRSYEQYF.

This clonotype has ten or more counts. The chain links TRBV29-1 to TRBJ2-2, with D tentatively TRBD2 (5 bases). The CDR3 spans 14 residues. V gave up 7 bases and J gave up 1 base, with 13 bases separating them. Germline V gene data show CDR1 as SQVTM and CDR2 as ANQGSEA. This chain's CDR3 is CSARGRVNTGELFF. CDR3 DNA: TGCAGCGCCCGAGGGCGGGTGAACACCGGGGAGCTGTTTTTT.